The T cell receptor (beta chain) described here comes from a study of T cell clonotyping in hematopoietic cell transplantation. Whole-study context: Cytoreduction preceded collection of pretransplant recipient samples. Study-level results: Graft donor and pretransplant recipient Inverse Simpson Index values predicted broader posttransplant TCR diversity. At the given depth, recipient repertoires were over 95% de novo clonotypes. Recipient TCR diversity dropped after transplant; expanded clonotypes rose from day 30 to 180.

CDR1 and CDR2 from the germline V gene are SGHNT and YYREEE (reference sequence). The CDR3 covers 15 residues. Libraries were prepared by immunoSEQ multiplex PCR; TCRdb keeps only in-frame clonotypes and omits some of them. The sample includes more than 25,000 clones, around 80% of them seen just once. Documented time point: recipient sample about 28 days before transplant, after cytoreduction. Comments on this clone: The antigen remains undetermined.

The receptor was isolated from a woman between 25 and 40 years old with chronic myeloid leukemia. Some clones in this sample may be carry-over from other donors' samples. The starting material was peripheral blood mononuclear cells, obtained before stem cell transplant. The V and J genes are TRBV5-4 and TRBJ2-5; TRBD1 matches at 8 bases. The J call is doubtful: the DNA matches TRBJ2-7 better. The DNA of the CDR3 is TGTGCCAGCAGCCCGACCCGGGACAGGACTTACGAGCAGTACTTC. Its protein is CASSPTRDRTYEQYF.